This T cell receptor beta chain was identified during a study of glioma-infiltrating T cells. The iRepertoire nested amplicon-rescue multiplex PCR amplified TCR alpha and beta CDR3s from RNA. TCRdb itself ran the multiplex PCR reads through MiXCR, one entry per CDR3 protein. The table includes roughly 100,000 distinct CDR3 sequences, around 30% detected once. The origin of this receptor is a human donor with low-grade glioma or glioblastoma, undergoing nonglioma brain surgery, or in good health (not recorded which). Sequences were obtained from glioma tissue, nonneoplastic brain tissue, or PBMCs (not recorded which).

CDR3 loop: CASGTVLYEQYF. The CDR3 region has the DNA TGTGCCAGCGGGACAGTGCTATACGAGCAGTACTTC. The chain is built from TRBV7-2 and TRBJ2-7; 7 nucleotides agree with TRBD1. Germline V gene lookup returns CDR1 SGHTA and CDR2 FQGNSA. Trimming removed 8 bases from V and 4 bases from J; junction bases left unmatched: 5. CDR3 length: 12 amino acids.